What follows are 22 T cell receptor beta chains derived from one specimen sequenced in a study of control samples from healthy donors and cancer patients. Measured with immunoSEQ multiplex PCR; TCRdb has only the in-frame clones, and not every one. In the table there are about 73,000 clones, roughly 86% of which are singletons. Sequencing was done on a sample of PBMCs. The receptors originated from a man in his 60s with lung cancer.

The CDR3 spells CASSEGTGNTIYF. The CDR3 DNA is TGTGCCAGCAGTGAAGGAACCGGAAACACCATATATTTT. The chain uses TRBV25-1 and TRBJ1-3; D gene unclear. Germline V CDR1 and CDR2: MGHDK, SYGVNS. V dropped 2 bases and J dropped 4 bases, with 6 bases sitting between them. The CDR3 length is 13 residues.

This chain links TRBV30 with TRBJ1-1; D not certain. From germline, CDR1 is GTSNPN and CDR2 SVGIG (reference sequence). Trimming removed 3 bases at V and 1 base at J, with 9 bases between. The CDR3 covers 13 residues. CDR3 in DNA: TGTGCCTGGAGCTTGCTGGGGAACACTGAAGCTTTCTTT. Its translation: CAWSLLGNTEAFF.

The chain is built from TRBV29-1 and TRBJ1-2; D ambiguous. The CDR3 runs to 13 residues. In germline, CDR1 is SQVTM, CDR2 ANQGSEA. Trimming took off 0 bases at V and 0 bases at J, with 5 bases between the two ends. DNA for the CDR3: TGCAGCGTTGAAGACGGTGCTAACTATGGCTACACCTTC. Its protein product is CSVEDGANYGYTF.

The genes are TRBV5-1 and TRBJ2-1; the D gene could be TRBD1 or TRBD2 (5 bases each). Germline-derived CDR1 and CDR2 are SGHRS and YFSETQ. The CDR3 sequence is 13 residues long. Trimming pared 0 bases from V and 10 bases from J, leaving 11 bases between. Here the CDR3 DNA reads TGCGCCAGCAGCTTGGGGGCCAGGGACGAGCAGTTCTTC. This sequence encodes CASSLGARDEQFF.

The chain carries TRBV14 and TRBJ2-6, with D uncertain. Deletions cut 3 bases from V and 0 bases from J, with 12 bases between. The CDR3 has 17 residues. Per germline, CDR1 SGHDN and CDR2 FVKESK. The CDR3 spells CASSHFGRTSGANVLTF. The CDR3 DNA is TGTGCCAGCAGCCATTTCGGTAGGACCTCTGGGGCCAACGTCCTGACTTTC.

In this sample, this clone turned up once. The chain joins TRBV27 to TRBJ1-5; 7 bases agree with TRBD1. The CDR3 length is 15 residues. The germline V gene encodes CDR1 MNHEY and CDR2 SMNVEV (reference sequence). V lost 4 bases to trimming and J lost 4 bases; unmatched junction nucleotides: 7. This CDR3 is CASSSHRGLNQPQHF. CDR3 in DNA: TGTGCCAGCAGTTCCCACAGGGGACTTAATCAGCCCCAGCATTTT.

The J gene is TRBJ2-3, the V gene TRBV12-5; D is ambiguous. Trimming left V 0 bases short and J 4 bases short, with 17 bases between. CDR3 length: 17 residues. The germline gives CDR1 LGHNT, CDR2 FRNRAP. In nucleotides, the CDR3 is TGTGCTAGTGGTTTGGTACAAGACGGAAGCCGCCCAGATACGCAGTATTTT. This gives the protein CASGLVQDGSRPDTQYF.

This clone was detected only a few times. This chain joins TRBV27 and TRBJ1-1; D may be TRBD1 (5 bases). V was clipped by 1 base and J by 5 bases, with 8 bases between them. The CDR3 covers 13 residues. Germline CDR1 MNHEY, CDR2 SMNVEV (reference sequence). For the CDR3, the DNA is TGTGCCAGCAGTTTATGGTGGGGGACTGAAGCTTTCTTT. The encoded protein is CASSLWWGTEAFF.

A few counts support this clone. The V and J genes are TRBV27 and TRBJ2-1; 7 bases line up with TRBD2. From germline, CDR1 is MNHEY and CDR2 SMNVEV (reference sequence). Unmatched junction bases numbered 4, after V lost 5 bases and J lost 3 bases. The CDR3 loop spans 14 amino acids. CDR3: CASSSGLDYNEQFF. The CDR3 DNA follows: TGTGCCAGCAGTAGTGGACTAGACTACAATGAGCAGTTCTTC.

The chain recombines TRBV20-1 with TRBJ2-3, with TRBD1 identical over 8 bases. Germline V CDR1 and CDR2: DFQATT, SNEGSKA (reference sequence). The J segment lost 6 bases and the V segment lost 3 bases, leaving 8 bases of the junction unmatched. The CDR3 covers 14 residues. CDR3 sequence reads: CSASRQGASDTQYF. The CDR3 coding sequence is TGCAGTGCTAGTAGGCAGGGGGCCTCGGATACGCAGTATTTT.

This sequence joins TRBV5-1 and TRBJ1-5; 7 bases line up with TRBD1. Trimming at V came to 0 bases and at J to 5 bases, leaving 2 bases not matched to a gene. Germline CDR1 and CDR2: SGHRS and YFSETQ. The CDR3 spans 14 residues. CDR3 DNA: TGCGCCAGCAGCTTGGGACAGGGCCATCAGCCCCAGCATTTT. It is translated as CASSLGQGHQPQHF.

This chain links TRBV7-8 with TRBJ2-3, with TRBD1 matching over 10 bases. This CDR3 contains 16 residues. Germline assignment: CDR1 SGHVS and CDR2 FQNEAQ. V shed 5 bases and J 1 base; nucleotides not matched to a gene: 6. The CDR3 sequence is CASSPRDRGGTDTQYF. CDR3 nucleotides: TGTGCCAGCAGCCCTCGGGACAGGGGCGGCACAGATACGCAGTATTTT.

About this clone: A junction boundary mismatches the germline segment, possibly from a read error. This chain joins TRBV2 and TRBJ2-2; 9 nucleotides agree with TRBD1. The CDR3 consists of 19 residues. Per germline, CDR1 SNHLY and CDR2 FYNNEI. CDR3 amino acids: CASREGTGRGGWNTGELFF. CDR3 in DNA: TGTGCCAGCAGGGAAGGGACAGGGCGGGGTGGATGGAACACCGGGGAGCTGTTTTTT.

This chain connects TRBV9 to TRBJ1-6; unclear D gene. The CDR3 spans 14 residues. Between the trimmed V and J ends, which lost 3 bases and 7 bases, there was a span of 11 bases. In germline, CDR1 is SGDLS, CDR2 YYNGEE. The CDR3 nucleotides are TGTGCCAGCAGCGGGAGGTCGGACAATTCACCCCTCCACTTT. It specifies CASSGRSDNSPLHF.

V and J are TRBV12-5 and TRBJ2-3; D call uncertain. CDR1 is LGHNT, CDR2 FRNRAP, per germline. V was trimmed by 0 bases and J by 0 bases, leaving 22 bases between them. The CDR3 covers 20 residues. The CDR3 protein is CASGLVEDGHVRPSTDTQYF. CDR3 coding DNA: TGTGCTAGTGGTTTGGTAGAGGACGGTCACGTACGACCGAGCACAGATACGCAGTATTTT.

This chain uses TRBV7-8 with TRBJ2-7, with D perhaps assigned TRBD1 or TRBD2 (6 bases each). The CDR3 has 13 amino acids. Per germline, CDR1 SGHVS and CDR2 FQNEAQ. The V end lost 7 bases, the J end lost 5 bases, and 15 bases lay between the germline ends. CDR3 bases: TGTGCCAGCAACCCCTCGGGGGACAACGAGCAGTACTTC. Translated, it gives CASNPSGDNEQYF.

The chain links TRBV5-1 to TRBJ2-7; 8 bases fit TRBD1. The CDR3 spans 15 residues. Germline CDR1 is SGHRS and CDR2 is YFSETQ. With 4 bases clipped from V and 0 bases from J, the junction kept 6 bases outside the gene matches. The CDR3 DNA reads TGCGCCAGCAGCCCTGGACAGGGTATCTCCTACGAGCAGTACTTC. Encoded protein: CASSPGQGISYEQYF.

This clone was seen once. The chain couples TRBV12-3 or TRBV12-4 to TRBJ1-1; TRBD1 matches at 7 bases. V lost 5 bases to trimming and J lost 5 bases; unmatched junction nucleotides: 5. The CDR3 has 13 residues. In DNA, the CDR3 is TGTGCCAGCAGTATGACAGGGAGTACTGAAGCTTTCTTT. Protein sequence: CASSMTGSTEAFF.

The chain carries TRBV7-2 and TRBJ1-2; no firm D call. Between the trimmed V and J ends, which lost 1 base and 2 bases, there was a span of 8 bases. CDR3 length: 14 amino acids. Germline values: CDR1 SGHTA, CDR2 FQGNSA. The CDR3 DNA follows: TGTGCCAGCAGCTTAGGGGTGGAAAACTATGGCTACACCTTC. Translation: CASSLGVENYGYTF.

This clone was seen a single time. The chain combines TRBV7-7 with TRBJ2-1; a weak D match, TRBD1 (5 bases). Trimming cost V 1 base and J 5 bases, with 12 bases left between them. CDR1 and CDR2 from the germline V gene are SSHAT and FNYEAQ (reference sequence). This CDR3 spans 15 amino acids. CDR3: CASSLEGAGNNEQFF. The CDR3 DNA sequence: TGTGCCAGCAGCTTAGAAGGGGCAGGTAACAATGAGCAGTTCTTC. The variable domain in full, completed from reference TRBV7-7 and TRBJ2-1, reads GAGVSQSPRYKVTKRGQDVTLRCDPISSHATLYWYQQALGQGPEFLTYFNYEAQPDKSGLPSDRFSAERPEGSISTLTIQRTEQRDSAMYRCASSLEGAGNNEQFFGPGTRLTVL.

The chain is built from TRBV5-4 and TRBJ2-2, with TRBD1 identical over 10 bases. Germline CDR1 and CDR2: SGHNT and YYREEE (reference sequence). CDR3 length equals 16 residues. J was trimmed by 1 base and V by 3 bases; bases with no gene match: 3. The CDR3 DNA sequence: TGTGCCAGCAGCTACGGGACAGGGGTGAACACCGGGGAGCTGTTTTTT. The encoded protein is CASSYGTGVNTGELFF.

The genes are TRBV7-2 and TRBJ1-2; 10 nucleotides line up with TRBD1. The germline gives CDR1 SGHTA, CDR2 FQGNSA. V dropped 5 bases and J dropped 4; count of bases not matched to a gene: 7. This CDR3 contains 15 residues. The CDR3 spells CASSHPDRGVYGYTF. The DNA of the CDR3 is TGTGCCAGCAGCCACCCGGACAGGGGGGTCTATGGCTACACCTTC.